This T cell receptor (beta chain) was documented in a study of T-cell reconstitution after alpha-beta-depleted transplantation in children. Germline loops: CDR1 LGHNA, CDR2 YNFKEQ. The V end was cut by 1 base, the J end by 4 bases, with 16 bases between. This CDR3 is built from 16 residues. As it was prepared, the TCRbeta library received unique molecular identifiers. MiXCR was run by TCRdb on the PCR reads, yielding one entry per CDR3 protein. The profile shows just under 550,000 distinct CDR3 sequences, approximately 20% of them singletons. The sequences come from PBMCs from the stem cell graft donor, collected from the stem cell graft. This receptor was taken from a human donor who donated a stem cell graft to a child with acute lymphoblastic leukemia. The rearrangement joins TRBV4-2 to TRBJ1-1, with D possibly being TRBD1 (5 bases). The CDR3 DNA reads TGTGCCAGCAGCCAAGCCCCCCGAGGGGCAACCACTGAAGCTTTCTTT. Amino acid sequence: CASSQAPRGATTEAFF.